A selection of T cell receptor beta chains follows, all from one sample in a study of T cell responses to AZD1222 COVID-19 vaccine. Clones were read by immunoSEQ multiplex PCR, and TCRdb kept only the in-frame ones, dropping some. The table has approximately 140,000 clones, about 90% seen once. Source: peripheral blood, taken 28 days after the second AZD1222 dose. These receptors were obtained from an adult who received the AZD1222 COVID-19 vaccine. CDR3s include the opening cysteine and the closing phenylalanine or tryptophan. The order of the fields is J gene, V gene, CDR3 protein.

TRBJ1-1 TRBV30 CAWRPPGQGLPEAFF
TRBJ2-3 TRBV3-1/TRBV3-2 CASSGTTDTQYF
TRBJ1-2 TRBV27 CASSVKREPNYGYTF
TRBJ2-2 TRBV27 CASSPITGGTGELFF
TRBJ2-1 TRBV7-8 CASSLFPDGGSSYNEQFF
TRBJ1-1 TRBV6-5 CASSYIPSNTEAFF
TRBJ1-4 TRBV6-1 CASSDPWTLKGEKLFF
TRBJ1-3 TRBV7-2 CASSGNWGAGNTIYF
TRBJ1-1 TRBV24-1 CATSDKVGTEAFF
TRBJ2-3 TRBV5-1 CASSLKDGGFTDTQYF
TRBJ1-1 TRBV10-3 CAISESLGTGNTEAFF
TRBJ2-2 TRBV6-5 CASSYSWVGTGELFF
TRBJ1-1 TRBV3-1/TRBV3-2 CASSQVVEGGETRGETEAFF
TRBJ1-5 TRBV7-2 CASSLGTGHQPQHF
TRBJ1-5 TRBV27 CASSPQIYSNQPQHF
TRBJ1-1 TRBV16 CASSQSGAGTEAFF
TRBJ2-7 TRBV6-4 CASSDSWDKCEQYF
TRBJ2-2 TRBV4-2 CASSQAPYRELGGELFF
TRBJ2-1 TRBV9 CASSGGQGGFDEQFF